The 10 T cell receptor beta chains reported below all come from one sample, sequenced in a study of T-cell reconstitution after alpha-beta-depleted transplantation in children. The authors prepared the TCRbeta library with unique molecular identifiers. TCRdb used MiXCR to reprocess the PCR reads, holding one entry per CDR3 protein. The sample has about 980,000 distinct CDR3 sequences, about 29% seen once. The sequences come from PBMCs, mostly from graft donor cells, collected 360 days after TCRalphabeta/CD19-depleted stem cell transplant. The receptors come from a boy in the first two years of life who had a stem cell transplant for SCID, so the T cells may come from the graft donor.

The chain uses TRBV9 and TRBJ2-7, with D maybe TRBD1 (5 bases). CDR3 length: 11 amino acids. CDR1 is SGDLS and CDR2 is YYNGEE in the germline V gene. The ends were cut back, 3 bases at V and 7 bases at J, with 8 bases in the middle. The CDR3 loop is CASSGAGEQYF. The CDR3 DNA sequence: TGTGCCAGCAGCGGGGCAGGGGAGCAGTACTTC.

This clonotype was seen at least ten times. The chain recombines TRBV27 with TRBJ2-1; 14 bases map to TRBD2. The ends lost 7 bases at V and 4 bases at J; junction bases unmatched: 15. The CDR3 totals 19 residues. The germline CDR1 and CDR2 sequences are MNHEY and SMNVEV (reference sequence). The CDR3 sequence: CASTPRGTSGGTLYNEQFF. CDR3 nucleotide sequence: TGTGCCAGCACCCCACGGGGGACTAGCGGGGGAACCTTGTACAATGAGCAGTTCTTC.

The V and J genes are TRBV29-1 and TRBJ2-7, with D hard to call. The germline CDR1 and CDR2 sequences are SQVTM and ANQGSEA. This CDR3 has 13 amino acids. The V and J ends lost 4 bases and 0 bases respectively, with 10 bases between them. The DNA of the CDR3 is TGCAGCGTTGGAACAGAGAGCTCCTACGAGCAGTACTTC. Protein product: CSVGTESSYEQYF.

The CDR3 here is CASSLAGGARTGELFF. The CDR3, as DNA: TGTGCCAGCAGCTTAGCGGGGGGGGCGAGGACCGGGGAGCTGTTTTTT. This sequence joins TRBV7-2 and TRBJ2-2; TRBD2 might be the D (7 bases). The CDR3 runs 16 residues. In germline, CDR1 is SGHTA, CDR2 FQGNSA. With 0 bases removed from V and 5 bases from J, the gap between germline ends came to 13 bases.

This clonotype has only a few counts. This chain joins TRBV5-1 and TRBJ2-7, with a tentative D call TRBD1 (5 bases). CDR3 length: 15 amino acids. Germline V CDR1 and CDR2: SGHRS, YFSETQ. V lost 5 bases and J 0 bases, leaving 15 bases between the germline ends. The CDR3 reads CASRADSTPSYEQYF. CDR3 coding DNA: TGCGCCAGCAGGGCCGACAGCACTCCCTCCTACGAGCAGTACTTC.

This chain connects TRBV4-1 to TRBJ2-5; 12 bases fit TRBD2. There are 16 residues in the CDR3. V lost 2 bases, J lost 5 bases, and 6 bases stayed unmatched. The germline CDR1 and CDR2 sequences are MGHRA and YSYEKL. The CDR3: CASSQTLAGGLETQYF. In nucleotides, the CDR3 is TGCGCCAGCAGCCAAACCCTAGCGGGGGGGCTGGAGACCCAGTACTTC.

This chain joins TRBV4-1 and TRBJ1-4; no reliable D call. The length of the CDR3 is 14 residues. V lost 1 base and J lost 3, with 6 bases in between. Per germline, CDR1 MGHRA and CDR2 YSYEKL. The CDR3 DNA sequence: TGCGCCAGCAGCCAAGTCGCCTCTAATGAAAAACTGTTTTTT. Translating gives CASSQVASNEKLFF.

The gene calls are TRBV4-1 and TRBJ1-1; perhaps TRBD1 as D (5 bases). V gave up 4 bases and J gave up 4 bases, with 13 bases separating them. This CDR3 contains 14 residues. Germline CDR1 and CDR2: MGHRA and YSYEKL. The CDR3 spells CASSPTGGLTEAFF. The CDR3 DNA reads TGCGCCAGCAGCCCTACGGGGGGTCTCACTGAAGCTTTCTTT.

This clonotype showed up just a few times. The chain couples TRBV27 to TRBJ2-2; maybe TRBD1 (5 bases). Trimming took 3 bases from V and 2 from J, leaving 13 bases between them. Germline loops: CDR1 MNHEY, CDR2 SMNVEV (reference sequence). The CDR3 consists of 16 residues. This CDR3 is CASSLNGQGNTGELFF. For the CDR3, the DNA is TGTGCCAGCAGTTTGAACGGTCAGGGTAACACCGGGGAGCTGTTTTTT.

Regarding this clonotype: Because the CDR3 is missing its conserved closing phenylalanine or tryptophan, this is likely a read error. The chain has TRBV29-1 and TRBJ2-3, with 8 bases lining up with TRBD2. The CDR3 consists of 14 residues. Germline-derived CDR1 and CDR2 are SQVTM and ANQGSEA. V lost 4 bases to trimming and J lost 2 bases; unmatched junction nucleotides: 5. CDR3 DNA sequence: TGCAGCGTTGGCCCTAGCGGGCTCACAGATACGCAGTATTTA. Its translation: CSVGPSGLTDTQYL.